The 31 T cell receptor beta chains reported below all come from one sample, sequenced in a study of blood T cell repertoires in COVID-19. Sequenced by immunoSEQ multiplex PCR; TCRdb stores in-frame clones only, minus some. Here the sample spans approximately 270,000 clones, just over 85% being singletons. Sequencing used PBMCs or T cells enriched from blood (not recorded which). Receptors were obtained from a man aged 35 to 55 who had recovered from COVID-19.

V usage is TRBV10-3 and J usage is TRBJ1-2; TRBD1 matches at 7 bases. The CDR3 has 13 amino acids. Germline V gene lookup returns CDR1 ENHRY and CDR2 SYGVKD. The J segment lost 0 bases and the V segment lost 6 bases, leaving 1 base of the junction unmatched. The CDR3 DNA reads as TGTGCCATCAGACAGGGGCCTAACTATGGCTACACCTTC. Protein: CAIRQGPNYGYTF.

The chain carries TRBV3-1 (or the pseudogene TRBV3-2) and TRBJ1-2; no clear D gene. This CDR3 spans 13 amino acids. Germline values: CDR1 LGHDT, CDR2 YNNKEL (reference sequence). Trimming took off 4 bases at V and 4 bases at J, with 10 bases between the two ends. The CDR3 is CASSLDAVYGYTF. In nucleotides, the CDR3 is TGTGCCAGCAGCCTAGACGCGGTCTATGGCTACACCTTC.

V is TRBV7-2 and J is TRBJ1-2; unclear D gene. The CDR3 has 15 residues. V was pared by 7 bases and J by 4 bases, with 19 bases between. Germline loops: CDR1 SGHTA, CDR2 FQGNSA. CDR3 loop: CASKNGETPSYGYTF. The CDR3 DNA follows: TGTGCCAGCAAAAACGGGGAGACACCATCCTATGGCTACACCTTC.

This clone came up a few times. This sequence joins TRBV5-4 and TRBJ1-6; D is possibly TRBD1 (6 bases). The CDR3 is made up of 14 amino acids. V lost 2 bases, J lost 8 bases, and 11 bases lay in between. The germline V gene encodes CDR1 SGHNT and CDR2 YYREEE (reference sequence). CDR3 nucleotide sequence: TGTGCCAGCAGCTTACAGGGTGGGGATTCACCCCTCCACTTT. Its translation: CASSLQGGDSPLHF.

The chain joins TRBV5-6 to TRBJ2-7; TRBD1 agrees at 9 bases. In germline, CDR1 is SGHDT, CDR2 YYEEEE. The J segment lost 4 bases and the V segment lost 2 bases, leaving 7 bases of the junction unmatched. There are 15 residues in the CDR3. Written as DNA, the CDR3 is TGTGCCAGCAGCTTCCGGGACAGGGTAACGTACGAGCAGTACTTC. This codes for CASSFRDRVTYEQYF.

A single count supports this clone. CDR3 nucleotides: TGTGCCACCAGCAGGGAGACTAGTCATGGGGAGCAGTACTTC. Amino acid sequence: CATSRETSHGEQYF. The chain recombines TRBV15 with TRBJ2-7, with D possibly matching TRBD2 (6 bases). V was shortened by 3 bases and J by 7 bases, with 16 bases between the two germline ends. CDR1 and CDR2 from the germline V gene are LNHNV and YYDKDF (reference sequence). This CDR3 is built from 14 residues.

The CDR3 DNA reads as TGTGCTAGTGGCCCGGGACTAGCGGGGGGCCGTATGGATACGCAGTATTTT. This codes for CASGPGLAGGRMDTQYF. The chain carries TRBV12-5 and TRBJ2-3, with 15 bases identical to TRBD2. The CDR3 is 17 residues long. Germline-derived CDR1 and CDR2 are LGHNT and FRNRAP. The V gene end was trimmed by 6 bases and the J gene end by 6 bases; junction bases not matched to a gene: 10.

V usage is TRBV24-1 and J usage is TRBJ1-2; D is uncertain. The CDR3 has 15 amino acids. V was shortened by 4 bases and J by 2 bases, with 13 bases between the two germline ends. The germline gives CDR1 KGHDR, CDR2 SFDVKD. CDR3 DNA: TGTGCCACCAGTGACCCAGGACGGGAGAACTATGGCTACACCTTC. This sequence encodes CATSDPGRENYGYTF.

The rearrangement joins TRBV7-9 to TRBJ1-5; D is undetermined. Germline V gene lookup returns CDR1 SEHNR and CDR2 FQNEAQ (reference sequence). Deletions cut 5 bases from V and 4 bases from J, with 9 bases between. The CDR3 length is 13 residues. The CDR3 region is CASSPDSNQPQHF. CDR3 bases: TGTGCCAGCAGCCCGGACTCAAATCAGCCCCAGCATTTT.

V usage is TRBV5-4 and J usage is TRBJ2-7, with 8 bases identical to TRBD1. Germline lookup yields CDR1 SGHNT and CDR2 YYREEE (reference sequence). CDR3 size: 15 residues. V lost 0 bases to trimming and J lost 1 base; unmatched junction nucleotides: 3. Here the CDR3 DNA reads TGTGCCAGCAGCTTGGGTGGACAGGGATCCTACGAGCAGTACTTC. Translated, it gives CASSLGGQGSYEQYF.

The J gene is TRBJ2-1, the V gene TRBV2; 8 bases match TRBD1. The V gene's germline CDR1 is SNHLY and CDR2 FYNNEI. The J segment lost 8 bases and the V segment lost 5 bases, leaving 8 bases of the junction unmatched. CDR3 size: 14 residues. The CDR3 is CASSTVTGAYEQFF. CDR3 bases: TGTGCCAGCAGTACCGTGACAGGGGCCTATGAGCAGTTCTTC.

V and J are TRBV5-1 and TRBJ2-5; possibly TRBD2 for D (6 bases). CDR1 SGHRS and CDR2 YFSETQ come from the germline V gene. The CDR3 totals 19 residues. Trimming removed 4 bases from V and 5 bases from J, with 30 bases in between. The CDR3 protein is CASSLALYGGASTWETQYF. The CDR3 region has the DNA TGCGCCAGCAGCCTGGCTCTGTATGGCGGGGCAAGTACCTGGGAGACCCAGTACTTC.

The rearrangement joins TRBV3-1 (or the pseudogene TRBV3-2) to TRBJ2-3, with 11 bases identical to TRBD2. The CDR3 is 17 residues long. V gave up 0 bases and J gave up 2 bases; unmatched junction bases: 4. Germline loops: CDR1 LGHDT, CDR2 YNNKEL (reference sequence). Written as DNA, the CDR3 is TGTGCCAGCAGCCAAGACGCTAGCGGGAGGCACACAGATACGCAGTATTTT. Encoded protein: CASSQDASGRHTDTQYF.

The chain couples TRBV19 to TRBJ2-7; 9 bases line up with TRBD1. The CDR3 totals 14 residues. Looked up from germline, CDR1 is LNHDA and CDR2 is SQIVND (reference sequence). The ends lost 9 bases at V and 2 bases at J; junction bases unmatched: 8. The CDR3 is CASMLGTGTYEQYF. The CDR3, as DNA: TGTGCCAGCATGCTTGGGACAGGGACCTACGAGCAGTACTTC.

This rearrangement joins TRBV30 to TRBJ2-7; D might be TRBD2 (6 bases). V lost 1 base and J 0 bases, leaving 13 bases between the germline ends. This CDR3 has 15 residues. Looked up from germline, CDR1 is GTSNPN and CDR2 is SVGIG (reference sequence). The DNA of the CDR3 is TGTGCCTGGAGTGCCGGGACTTCCAGCTCCTACGAGCAGTACTTC. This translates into CAWSAGTSSSYEQYF. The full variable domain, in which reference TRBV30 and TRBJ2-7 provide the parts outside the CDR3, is SQTIHQWPATLVQPVGSPLSLECTVEGTSNPNLYWYRQAAGRGLQLLFYSVGIGQISSEVPQNLSASRPQDRQFILSSKKLLLSDSGFYLCAWSAGTSSSYEQYFGPGTRLTVT.

CDR3 region: CASSVDGHTGNTIYF. In nucleotides, the CDR3 is TGCGCCAGCAGCGTCGACGGACATACTGGAAACACCATATATTTT. The J gene is TRBJ1-3, the V gene TRBV5-1, with D possibly being TRBD1 (5 bases). V lost 4 bases and J lost 2, with 13 bases in between. Germline V gives CDR1 SGHRS, CDR2 YFSETQ. There are 15 residues in the CDR3.

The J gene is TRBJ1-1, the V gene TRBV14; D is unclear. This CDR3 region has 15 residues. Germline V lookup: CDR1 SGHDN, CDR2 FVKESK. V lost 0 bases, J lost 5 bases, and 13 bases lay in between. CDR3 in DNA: TGTGCCAGCAGCCAAGAGCTGGTTGGGAGGACTGAAGCTTTCTTT. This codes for CASSQELVGRTEAFF.

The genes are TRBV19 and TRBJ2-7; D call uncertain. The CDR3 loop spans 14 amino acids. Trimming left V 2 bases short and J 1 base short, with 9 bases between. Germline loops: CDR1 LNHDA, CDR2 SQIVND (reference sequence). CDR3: CASSIRAPSYEQYF. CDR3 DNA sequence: TGTGCCAGTAGTATACGCGCACCTTCCTACGAGCAGTACTTC.

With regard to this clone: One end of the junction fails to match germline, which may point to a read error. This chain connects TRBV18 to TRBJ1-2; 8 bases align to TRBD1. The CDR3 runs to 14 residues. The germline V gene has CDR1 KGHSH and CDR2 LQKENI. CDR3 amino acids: CASSPTGGNDGYTF. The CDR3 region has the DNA TGTGCCAGCTCACCTACAGGGGGTAACGATGGCTACACCTTC.

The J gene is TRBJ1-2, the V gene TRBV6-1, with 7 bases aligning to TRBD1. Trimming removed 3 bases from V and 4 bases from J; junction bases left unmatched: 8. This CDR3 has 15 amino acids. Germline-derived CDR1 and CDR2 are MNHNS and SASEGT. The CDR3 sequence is CASSETRDSAYGYTF. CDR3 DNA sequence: TGTGCCAGCAGTGAGACCCGGGACAGTGCCTATGGCTACACCTTC.

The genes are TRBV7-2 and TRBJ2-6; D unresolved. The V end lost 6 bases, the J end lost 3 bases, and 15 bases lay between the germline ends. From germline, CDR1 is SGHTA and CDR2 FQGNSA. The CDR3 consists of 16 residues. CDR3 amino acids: CASSSSPSGGANVLTF. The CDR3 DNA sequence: TGTGCCAGCAGTTCCTCCCCATCGGGTGGGGCCAACGTCCTGACTTTC.

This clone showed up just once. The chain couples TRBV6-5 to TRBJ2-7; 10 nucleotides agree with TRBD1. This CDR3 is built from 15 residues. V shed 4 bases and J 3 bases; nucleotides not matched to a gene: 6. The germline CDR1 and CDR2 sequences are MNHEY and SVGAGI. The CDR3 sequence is CASSSGTGVVYEQYF. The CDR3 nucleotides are TGTGCCAGCAGTTCCGGGACAGGGGTCGTCTACGAGCAGTACTTC.

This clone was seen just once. This chain's CDR3 is CASRRTSGPTDTQYF. CDR3 DNA: TGTGCCAGCCGTCGGACTAGCGGACCCACAGATACGCAGTATTTT. The rearrangement joins TRBV6-4 to TRBJ2-3, with 10 bases lining up with TRBD2. The CDR3 sequence is 15 residues long. Per germline, CDR1 MRHNA and CDR2 SNTAGT. Germline trimming cut 8 bases from V and 2 bases from J; bases unmatched to any gene: 7.

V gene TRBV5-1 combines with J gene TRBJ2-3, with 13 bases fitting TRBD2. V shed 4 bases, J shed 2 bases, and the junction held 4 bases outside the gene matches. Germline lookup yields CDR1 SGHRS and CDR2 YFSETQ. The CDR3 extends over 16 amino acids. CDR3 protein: CASSVGTSGITDTQYF. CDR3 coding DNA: TGCGCCAGCAGCGTCGGGACTAGCGGGATCACAGATACGCAGTATTTT.

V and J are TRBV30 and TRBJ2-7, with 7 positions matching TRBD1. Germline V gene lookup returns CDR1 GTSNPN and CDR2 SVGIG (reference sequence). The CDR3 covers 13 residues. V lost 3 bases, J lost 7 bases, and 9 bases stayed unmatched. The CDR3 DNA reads TGTGCCTGGAGGGGACAGTCGGAAGGGGAGCAGTACTTC. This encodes CAWRGQSEGEQYF.

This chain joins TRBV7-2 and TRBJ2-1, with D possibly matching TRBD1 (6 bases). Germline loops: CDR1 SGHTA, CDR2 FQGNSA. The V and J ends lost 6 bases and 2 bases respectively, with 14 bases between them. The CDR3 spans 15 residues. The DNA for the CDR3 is TGTGCCAGCAGTCTTCTAGGGGGACCCTACAATGAGCAGTTCTTC. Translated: CASSLLGGPYNEQFF.

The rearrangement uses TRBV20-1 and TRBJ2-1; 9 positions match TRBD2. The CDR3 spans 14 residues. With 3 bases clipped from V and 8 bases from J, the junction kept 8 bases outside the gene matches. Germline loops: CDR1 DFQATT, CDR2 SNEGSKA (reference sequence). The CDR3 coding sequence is TGCAGTGCTAGTCAGTCTAGCGGGATGGATGAGCAGTTCTTC. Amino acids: CSASQSSGMDEQFF.

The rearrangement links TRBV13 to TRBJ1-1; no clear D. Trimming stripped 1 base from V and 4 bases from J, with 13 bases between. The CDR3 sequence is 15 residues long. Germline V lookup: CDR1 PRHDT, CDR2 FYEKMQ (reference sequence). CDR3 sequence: CASSLESGRGTEAFF. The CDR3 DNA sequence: TGTGCCAGCAGCTTAGAATCCGGGCGGGGCACTGAAGCTTTCTTT.

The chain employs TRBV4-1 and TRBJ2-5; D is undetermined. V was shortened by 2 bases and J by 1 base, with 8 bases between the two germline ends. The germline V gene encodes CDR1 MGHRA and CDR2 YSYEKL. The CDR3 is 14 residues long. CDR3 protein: CASSQLGTQETQYF. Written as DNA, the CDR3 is TGCGCCAGCAGCCAATTGGGCACCCAAGAGACCCAGTACTTC.

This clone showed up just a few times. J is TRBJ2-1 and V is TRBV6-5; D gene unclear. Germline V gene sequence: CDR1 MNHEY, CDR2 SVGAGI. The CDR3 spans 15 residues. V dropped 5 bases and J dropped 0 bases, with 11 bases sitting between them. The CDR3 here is CASSRTESSYNEQFF. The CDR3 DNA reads TGTGCCAGCAGTCGAACGGAGAGCTCCTACAATGAGCAGTTCTTC.

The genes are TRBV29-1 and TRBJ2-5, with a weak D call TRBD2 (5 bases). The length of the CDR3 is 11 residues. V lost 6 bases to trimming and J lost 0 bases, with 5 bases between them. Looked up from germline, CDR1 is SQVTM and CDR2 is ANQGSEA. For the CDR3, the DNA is TGCAGCGTGGACTACCAAGAGACCCAGTACTTC. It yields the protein CSVDYQETQYF.